A selection of T cell receptor beta chains follows, all from one sample in a study of Graves' ophthalmopathy and Graves' hyperthyroidism. MiXCR, applied by TCRdb to the multiplex PCR reads, yields one record per CDR3 protein. This repertoire shows fewer than 600,000 distinct CDR3 sequences, approximately 15% found once; its top ten account for approximately 9.8%. The sequenced material came from blood. The source is a woman aged 25 to 39 with Graves' ophthalmopathy. CDR3s include the opening cysteine and the closing phenylalanine or tryptophan. The D gene is left open where the match is weak. A row's size may be missing; if present it is once, few, many or a size class.

abundance	v_gene	j_gene	d_gene	CDR3aa	CDR3nt
.	TRBV28	TRBJ2-7	.	CASSLDSGYSYEQYF	TGTGCCAGCAGTTTAGATAGCGGATACTCCTACGAGCAGTACTTC
many	TRBV28	TRBJ2-2	TRBD1	CASTDRANTGELFF	TGTGCCAGCACCGACAGGGCCAACACCGGGGAGCTGTTTTTT
.	TRBV28	TRBJ2-2	.	CASSPRTANFNTGELFF	TGTGCCAGCAGTCCGCGGACAGCCAATTTTAACACCGGGGAGCTGTTTTTT
many	TRBV30	TRBJ2-7	.	CAWSPGTDSSYEQYF	TGTGCCTGGAGTCCCGGGACGGATAGCTCCTACGAGCAGTACTTC
few	TRBV18	TRBJ1-1	.	CASSKRRGVDTEAFF	TGTGCCAGCTCAAAACGGCGGGGGGTGGATACTGAAGCTTTCTTT
.	TRBV5-1	TRBJ2-5	.	CASSLGQGSQETQDF	TGCGCCAGCAGCTTGGGTCAGGGAAGTCAAGAGACCCAGGACTTC
few	TRBV12-3/TRBV12-4	TRBJ2-7	.	CALRGTMSYEQYF	TGTGCCCTCCGAGGGACAATGTCCTACGAGCAGTACTTC
.	TRBV28	TRBJ1-5	TRBD1	CASGSGGYSNQPQHF	TGTGCCAGCGGCTCAGGGGGCTATAGCAATCAGCCTCAGCATTTT
many	TRBV10-3	TRBJ1-1	TRBD1	CAIRGTELEAFF	TGTGCCATCAGAGGGACAGAACTTGAAGCTTTCTTT
once	TRBV3-1	TRBJ2-2	TRBD2	CASSQEETSGTTGELFF	TGTGCCAGCAGCCAAGAGGAGACTAGCGGGACGACCGGGGAGCTGTTTTTT
many	TRBV12-3/TRBV12-4	TRBJ1-5	TRBD1	CASRPGQNQPQHF	TGTGCCAGCAGACCGGGACAGAATCAGCCCCAGCATTTT
many	TRBV29-1	TRBJ1-1	.	CSVGMEGGGSTEAFF	TGCAGCGTGGGGATGGAGGGTGGTGGGAGTACTGAAGCTTTCTTT
many	TRBV28	TRBJ2-7	.	CASSLLSRGVYEQYF	TGTGCCAGCAGTTTATTGAGTAGAGGAGTATACGAGCAGTACTTC
many	TRBV29-1	TRBJ1-1	TRBD1	CSHGQGKAFF	TGCAGCCATGGACAGGGGAAAGCTTTCTTT
.	TRBV5-6	TRBJ2-7	.	CASTRREFDYEQYF	TGTGCCAGCACCAGGAGGGAATTTGATTACGAGCAGTACTTC
many	TRBV20-1	TRBJ2-7	.	CSARGGTASYSYEQYF	TGCAGTGCTAGGGGAGGGACAGCGAGTTACTCCTACGAGCAGTACTTC
.	TRBV12-3/TRBV12-4	TRBJ2-5	.	CASSVGIQETQYF	TGTGCCAGCAGTGTGGGGATCCAAGAGACCCAGTACTTC
.	TRBV28	TRBJ1-1	.	CASRPRRGPEAFF	TGTGCCAGCAGGCCGCGAAGGGGACCTGAAGCTTTCTTT
many	TRBV20-1	TRBJ1-2	TRBD1	CSASGTGERGYTF	TGCAGTGCCTCCGGGACAGGGGAAAGAGGCTACACCTTC
.	TRBV15	TRBJ1-2	.	CATSRVLATNYGYTF	TGTGCCACCAGCAGAGTACTTGCAACTAACTATGGCTACACCTTC
.	TRBV6-4	TRBJ1-1	.	CASTYPEAEAFF	TGTGCCAGCACTTACCCCGAAGCCGAGGCTTTCTTT
many	TRBV30	TRBJ1-1	.	CAWSLDRNTEAFF	TGTGCCTGGAGCCTAGACAGGAACACTGAAGCTTTCTTT
many	TRBV9	TRBJ2-7	.	CASSVVGGPGEQYF	TGTGCCAGCAGCGTAGTAGGGGGGCCTGGAGAGCAGTACTTC
many	TRBV7-8	TRBJ2-7	.	CASSLARPTSGEQYF	TGTGCCAGCAGCTTAGCGCGGCCGACGTCCGGCGAGCAGTACTTC
many	TRBV12-3/TRBV12-4	TRBJ2-5	TRBD1	CASSLGSRTGGQETQYF	TGTGCCAGCAGTTTAGGGAGTAGGACAGGGGGCCAGGAGACCCAGTACTTC
.	TRBV12-3/TRBV12-4	TRBJ1-3	.	CASSSSNDRLSGNTIYF	TGTGCCAGCAGTTCTTCCAACGACCGACTGTCTGGAAACACCATATATTTT
many	TRBV6-1	TRBJ2-3	.	CASSIGGLGTDTQYF	TGTGCCAGCAGTATCGGGGGATTAGGTACAGATACGCAGTATTTT
many	TRBV7-8	TRBJ1-5	.	CASSPNPLRVRNQPQHF	TGTGCCAGCAGTCCGAACCCCCTAAGGGTGCGCAATCAGCCCCAGCATTTT